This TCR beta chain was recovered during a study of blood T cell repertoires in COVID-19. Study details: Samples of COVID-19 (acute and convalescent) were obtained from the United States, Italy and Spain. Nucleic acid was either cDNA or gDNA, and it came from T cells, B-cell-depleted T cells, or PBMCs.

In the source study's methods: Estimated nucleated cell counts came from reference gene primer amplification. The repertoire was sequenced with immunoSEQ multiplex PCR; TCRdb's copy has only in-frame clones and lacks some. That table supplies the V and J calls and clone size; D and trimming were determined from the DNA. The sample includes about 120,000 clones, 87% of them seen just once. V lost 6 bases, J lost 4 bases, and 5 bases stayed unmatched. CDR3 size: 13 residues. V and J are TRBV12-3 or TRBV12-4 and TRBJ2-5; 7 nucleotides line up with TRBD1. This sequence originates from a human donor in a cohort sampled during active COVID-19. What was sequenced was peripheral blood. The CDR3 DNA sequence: TGTGCCAGCAGCCGGGACAGCCTAGAGACCCAGTACTTC. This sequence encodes CASSRDSLETQYF.